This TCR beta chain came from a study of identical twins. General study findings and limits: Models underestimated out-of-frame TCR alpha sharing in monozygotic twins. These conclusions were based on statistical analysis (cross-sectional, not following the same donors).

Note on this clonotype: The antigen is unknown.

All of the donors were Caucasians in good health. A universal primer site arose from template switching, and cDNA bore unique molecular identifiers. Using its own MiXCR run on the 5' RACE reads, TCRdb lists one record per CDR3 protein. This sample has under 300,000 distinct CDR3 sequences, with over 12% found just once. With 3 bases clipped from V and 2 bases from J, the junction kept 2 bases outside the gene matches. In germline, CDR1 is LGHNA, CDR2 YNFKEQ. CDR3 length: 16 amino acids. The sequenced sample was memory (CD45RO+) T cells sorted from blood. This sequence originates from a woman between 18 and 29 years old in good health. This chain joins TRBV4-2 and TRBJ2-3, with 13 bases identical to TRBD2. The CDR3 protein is CASSQGLAGNTDTQYF. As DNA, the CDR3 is TGTGCCAGCAGCCAGGGACTAGCGGGAAACACAGATACGCAGTATTTT.